The present entry profiles one T cell receptor (beta chain) with its context. The data were obtained in a study of T-cell memory formation after mild COVID-19. The CDR3 has 14 amino acids. V shed 5 bases, J shed 8 bases, and the junction held 6 bases outside the gene matches. Germline V gives CDR1 SGHVS, CDR2 FQNEAQ. TCRdb passed the 5' RACE reads through MiXCR, listing each CDR3 protein once. The sample shows around 300,000 distinct CDR3 sequences, roughly an eighth of them seen only once. The source of this sequence is a man aged 18 to 30 who had mild COVID-19 (a few samples of this study predate the infection). Cell type and time point are not known. The chain recombines TRBV7-8 with TRBJ1-4; 9 nucleotides agree with TRBD1. What was sequenced was PBMCs or a T cell subset sorted from them (not recorded which). The CDR3 reads CASSPQGAWEKLFF. The CDR3 DNA reads as TGTGCCAGCAGCCCACAGGGGGCATGGGAAAAACTGTTTTTT.